The 23 T cell receptor beta chains below come from one sample, sequenced in a study of blood T cell repertoires in COVID-19. Produced via immunoSEQ multiplex PCR; TCRdb's table is partial and in-frame only. The sample consists of under 55,000 clones, about nine tenths of them appearing once. The sequencing sample was made of peripheral blood. The source of these receptors is a human donor in a cohort sampled during active COVID-19.

The rearrangement links TRBV6-5 to TRBJ1-5; weak D call: TRBD1 (6 bases). Germline lookup yields CDR1 MNHEY and CDR2 SVGAGI. Trimming took 0 bases from V and 6 from J, leaving 9 bases between them. The CDR3 is 14 amino acids. The CDR3 nucleotides read TGTGCCAGCAGTTACTCGGGCAGGGGTCAGCCCCAGCATTTT. This encodes CASSYSGRGQPQHF.

V gene TRBV11-2 combines with J gene TRBJ1-2; tentative D call: TRBD1 (6 bases). Germline V gives CDR1 SGHAT, CDR2 FQNNGV. Between the trimmed V and J ends, which lost 5 bases and 9 bases, there was a span of 13 bases. The CDR3 consists of 12 residues. In nucleotides, the CDR3 is TGTGCCAGCAGCCTCGGACAGTTTAGCTACACCTTC. Protein product: CASSLGQFSYTF.

The gene calls are TRBV5-1 and TRBJ2-2; D perhaps matches TRBD1 (5 bases). CDR3 length: 17 residues. CDR1 is SGHRS and CDR2 is YFSETQ in the germline V gene. V lost 0 bases to trimming and J lost 3 bases, with 15 bases between them. Here the CDR3 DNA reads TGCGCCAGCAGCTTGGGTTTAGCAGGGCCTCACACCGGGGAGCTGTTTTTT. This gives the protein CASSLGLAGPHTGELFF.

CDR3 residues: CASSEAQSPGQGWYEQYF. The CDR3, as DNA: TGTGCCAGCAGTGAAGCGCAGAGTCCGGGACAGGGCTGGTACGAGCAGTACTTC. The V call is TRBV6-1, the J call TRBJ2-7; 9 bases map to TRBD1. Trimming removed 0 bases from V and 4 bases from J; junction bases left unmatched: 13. The CDR3 runs 18 residues. Germline V gives CDR1 MNHNS, CDR2 SASEGT.

This chain joins TRBV12-3 or TRBV12-4 and TRBJ2-1; D is perhaps TRBD2 (6 bases). The CDR3 extends over 13 amino acids. V lost 5 bases, J lost 10 bases, and 15 bases lay in between. CDR3 nucleotide sequence: TGTGCCAGCAGTCCCCACCAAAGCGGGGAGCAGTTCTTC. This codes for CASSPHQSGEQFF.

The chain joins TRBV7-3 to TRBJ2-1, with 9 bases aligning to TRBD2. V shed 0 bases and J 9 bases; nucleotides not matched to a gene: 9. Germline loops: CDR1 SGHTA, CDR2 FQGTGA. The CDR3 is 16 amino acids. In DNA, the CDR3 is TGTGCCAGCAGCTTAACGTTGGCGGGGGGGCCCGGTGAGCAGTTCTTC. This codes for CASSLTLAGGPGEQFF.

CDR3 DNA: TGTGCCAGCAGCTTAGGGGCAGGGACTGAAGCTTTCTTT. As protein: CASSLGAGTEAFF. V gene TRBV13 combines with J gene TRBJ1-1; tentatively, D is TRBD1 (5 bases). The V and J ends lost 0 bases and 5 bases respectively, with 7 bases between them. This CDR3 has 13 residues. Germline CDR1 PRHDT, CDR2 FYEKMQ (reference sequence). The complete variable domain, with remaining parts taken from reference TRBV13 and TRBJ1-1, reads AAGVIQSPRHLIKEKRETATLKCYPIPRHDTVYWYQQGPGQDPQFLISFYEKMQSDKGSIPDRFSAQQFSDYHSELNMSSLELGDSALYFCASSLGAGTEAFFGQGTRLTVV.

This chain connects TRBV9 to TRBJ2-2, with a possible D match to TRBD1 (5 bases). The length of the CDR3 is 15 residues. In germline, CDR1 is SGDLS, CDR2 YYNGEE. V was trimmed by 4 bases and J by 3 bases, leaving 13 bases between them. CDR3 sequence reads: CASSPGHGDTGELFF. The CDR3 DNA reads TGTGCCAGCAGCCCTGGACACGGCGACACCGGGGAGCTGTTTTTT.

The chain carries TRBV10-3 and TRBJ2-6; D perhaps matches TRBD1 (6 bases). Per germline, CDR1 ENHRY and CDR2 SYGVKD. The CDR3 covers 15 residues. V lost 5 bases to trimming and J lost 2 bases, with 10 bases between them. DNA for the CDR3: TGTGCCATCAGTTTCAGGGGCGCTGGGGCCAACGTCCTGACTTTC. This translates into CAISFRGAGANVLTF.

This clone came up a few times. This chain joins TRBV27 and TRBJ2-2; perhaps TRBD1 as D (5 bases). Trimming shortened V by 8 bases and J by 5 bases, and 12 bases separated the two germline ends. The germline V gene encodes CDR1 MNHEY and CDR2 SMNVEV (reference sequence). The CDR3 contains 13 residues. CDR3: CASRTYGTGELFF. In DNA form, the CDR3 reads TGTGCCAGCCGGACATATGGGACCGGGGAGCTGTTTTTT.

The chain employs TRBV15 and TRBJ1-5, with a tentative D call TRBD1 (6 bases). The CDR3 sequence is 17 residues long. Germline loops: CDR1 LNHNV, CDR2 YYDKDF (reference sequence). The V end lost 0 bases, the J end lost 0 bases, and 12 bases lay between the germline ends. The CDR3 coding sequence is TGTGCCACCAGCAGAGAGGATACAGGGATTAGCAATCAGCCCCAGCATTTT. Protein: CATSREDTGISNQPQHF.

Regarding this clone: A read error may account for a junction end that differs from germline. The chain links TRBV11-2 to TRBJ2-5; 7 bases are shared with TRBD1. This CDR3 contains 12 residues. Germline V gene sequence: CDR1 SGHAT, CDR2 FQNNGV. The CDR3 region is CASSFPEGAGDF. CDR3 nucleotides: TGTGCCAGCAGCTTCCCCGAGGGGGCCGGGGACTTC.

CDR3: CASSRQGASQPQHF. The CDR3 nucleotides are TGTGCCAGCAGTAGACAGGGGGCGTCTCAGCCCCAGCATTTT. J is TRBJ1-5 and V is TRBV6-5, with 10 bases aligning to TRBD1. After removal of 5 bases from V and 6 bases from J, the junction contained 4 bases not matched to a gene. The CDR3 is 14 residues long. Germline V gene data show CDR1 as MNHEY and CDR2 as SVGAGI.

V gene TRBV19 combines with J gene TRBJ2-5; TRBD2 agrees at 10 bases. V was pared by 3 bases and J by 7 bases, with 8 bases of the junction left unmatched. CDR1 is LNHDA and CDR2 is SQIVND in the germline V gene (reference sequence). The CDR3 covers 15 residues. The CDR3: CASSMVASGGATQYF. CDR3 coding DNA: TGTGCCAGTAGTATGGTGGCTAGCGGGGGAGCGACCCAGTACTTC.

This sequence joins TRBV19 and TRBJ2-1; D is undetermined. The CDR3 has 15 residues. Looked up from germline, CDR1 is LNHDA and CDR2 is SQIVND (reference sequence). The germline V and J ends were trimmed by 1 base and 5 bases, with 12 bases remaining between them. CDR3: CASSIVDIANNEQFF. As DNA, the CDR3 is TGTGCCAGTAGTATAGTTGATATTGCTAACAATGAGCAGTTCTTC.

This clone appeared a single time. This chain uses TRBV5-8 with TRBJ2-7, with 8 nucleotides matching TRBD2. This CDR3 spans 13 amino acids. Trimming took 5 bases from V and 2 from J; bases not matched to a gene: 3. Germline CDR1 reads SGHTS; CDR2 reads YDEGEE. DNA of the CDR3: TGTGCCAGCAGTCCGGGACTAGCCTACGAGCAGTACTTC. This codes for CASSPGLAYEQYF.

As DNA, the CDR3 is TGTGCCAGCAGCCGCTGGACAGAGCGGAACACTGAAGCTTTCTTT. Protein product: CASSRWTERNTEAFF. V usage is TRBV5-8 and J usage is TRBJ1-1, with TRBD1 as a possible D gene (6 bases). The ends were cut back, 4 bases at V and 1 base at J, with 14 bases in the middle. The CDR3 contains 15 residues. Germline CDR1 is SGHTS and CDR2 is YDEGEE.

This clone has only one observation. The chain combines TRBV7-9 with TRBJ2-5, with D possibly TRBD1 on 5 matching bases. Germline V gene data show CDR1 as SEHNR and CDR2 as FQNEAQ (reference sequence). V lost 4 bases to trimming and J lost 4 bases, with 16 bases between them. There are 15 residues in the CDR3. The CDR3 reads CASSWGQGWGETQYF. CDR3 DNA sequence: TGTGCCAGCAGCTGGGGCCAGGGATGGGGAGAGACCCAGTACTTC.

This chain connects TRBV19 to TRBJ1-6, with a possible D match to TRBD1 (6 bases). CDR1 and CDR2 from the germline V gene are LNHDA and SQIVND (reference sequence). This CDR3 spans 13 amino acids. V was clipped by 4 bases and J by 15 bases, with 16 bases between them. CDR3 residues: CASSTQGLWDLHF. The CDR3 DNA reads TGTGCCAGTAGTACACAGGGCCTTTGGGACCTCCACTTT.

The count of this clone is one. The genes are TRBV7-8 and TRBJ1-1, with D possibly being TRBD1 (5 bases). CDR1 is SGHVS, CDR2 FQNEAQ, per germline. The CDR3 contains 15 residues. V lost 3 bases, J lost 0 bases, and 11 bases lay in between. The CDR3: CASSFQRQMNTEAFF. CDR3 nucleotides: TGTGCCAGCAGCTTTCAAAGACAGATGAACACTGAAGCTTTCTTT.

J is TRBJ1-2 and V is TRBV21-1. TRBV21-1 counts as a pseudogene. The CDR3 has 14 residues. In nucleotides, the CDR3 is TGTGCCAGCAGCTCCCAGAGGGGAGGCTATGGCTACACCTTC. Protein sequence: CASSSQRGGYGYTF.

The chain couples TRBV5-6 to TRBJ2-7; D is possibly TRBD1 (6 bases). With 1 base removed from V and 0 bases from J, the gap between germline ends came to 14 bases. The germline CDR1 and CDR2 sequences are SGHDT and YYEEEE. The CDR3 is 16 residues long. CDR3 in DNA: TGTGCCAGCAGCTTGTACGGCCAGGGGAGCTCCTACGAGCAGTACTTC. Its protein is CASSLYGQGSSYEQYF.

This clone was picked up one time. This chain links TRBV12-2 with TRBJ1-1; the D call in the table, TRBD1, was not verified against the DNA. TRBV12-2 is labeled a pseudogene. The CDR3 is 16 amino acids. The CDR3 here is CASRTPSQGLHTEAFF. CDR3 DNA sequence: TGTGCAAGTCGCACACCCTCCCAGGGGCTCCACACTGAAGCTTTCTTT.